This T cell receptor (beta chain) comes out of a study of OX40 agonist ivuxolimab in advanced cancers. The CDR3 is made up of 12 amino acids. V was clipped by 0 bases and J by 7 bases, with 5 bases between them. Germline V gene lookup returns CDR1 SGHDT and CDR2 YYEEEE. Clones were read by immunoSEQ multiplex PCR, and TCRdb kept only the in-frame ones, dropping some. The data show 95,000 to 150,000 clones, with less than 95% seen just once and approximately 0.81% held by the top ten. Sequenced here: CD4+ or CD8+ T cells sorted from blood, sampled in a trial of the OX40 agonist ivuxolimab. V usage is TRBV5-6 and J usage is TRBJ2-1; D is uncertain. The source of this sequence is an adult with an advanced solid tumor such as melanoma, head and neck, liver or kidney cancer. The CDR3 bases are TGTGCCAGCAGCTTGGTTTGGAATGAGCAGTTCTTC. As protein: CASSLVWNEQFF. The variable domain in full, with the rest retrieved from reference TRBV5-6 and TRBJ2-1, is DAGVTQSPTHLIKTRGQQVTLRCSPKSGHDTVSWYQQALGQGPQFIFQYYEEEERQRGNFPDRFSGHQFPNYSSELNVNALLLGDSALYLCASSLVWNEQFFGPGTRLTVL.